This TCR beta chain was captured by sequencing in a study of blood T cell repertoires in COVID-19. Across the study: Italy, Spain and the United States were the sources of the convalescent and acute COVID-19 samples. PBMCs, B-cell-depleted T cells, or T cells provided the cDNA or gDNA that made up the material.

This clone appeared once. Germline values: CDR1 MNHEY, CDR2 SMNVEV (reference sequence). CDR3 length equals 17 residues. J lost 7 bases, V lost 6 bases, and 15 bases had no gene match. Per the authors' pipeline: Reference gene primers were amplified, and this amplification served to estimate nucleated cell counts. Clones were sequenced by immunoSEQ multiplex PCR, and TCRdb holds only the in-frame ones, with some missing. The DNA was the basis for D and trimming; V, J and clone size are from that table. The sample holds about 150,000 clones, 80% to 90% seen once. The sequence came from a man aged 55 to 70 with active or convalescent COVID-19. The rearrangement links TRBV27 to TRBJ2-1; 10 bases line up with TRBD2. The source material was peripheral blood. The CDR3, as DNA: TGTGCCAGCAGCCAACGGTCTAGCGGGAGCTTGTTGAATGAGCAGTTCTTC. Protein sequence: CASSQRSSGSLLNEQFF.